Presented here are 4 T cell receptor beta chains from one specimen sequenced in a study of OX40 agonist ivuxolimab in advanced cancers. This table comes from immunoSEQ multiplex PCR, and its TCRdb copy is limited to in-frame clones, with some not included. Among about 83,000 clones listed, approximately 84% were seen once. Sequences were derived from CD4+ or CD8+ T cells sorted from blood, sampled in a trial of the OX40 agonist ivuxolimab. The receptors were gathered from an adult with an advanced solid tumor such as melanoma, head and neck, liver or kidney cancer.

V gene TRBV2 combines with J gene TRBJ1-2; 7 nucleotides match TRBD1. Germline lookup yields CDR1 SNHLY and CDR2 FYNNEI. The CDR3 runs to 14 residues. The J segment lost 8 bases and the V segment lost 2 bases, leaving 8 bases of the junction unmatched. The CDR3 nucleotides are TGTGCCAGCAGTGAATTCAGGGGGGAGAAGGGCTACACCTTC. Translating it yields CASSEFRGEKGYTF.

The chain carries TRBV30 and TRBJ2-5, with 12 bases matching TRBD1. Germline CDR1 and CDR2: GTSNPN and SVGIG (reference sequence). V lost 4 bases, J lost 4 bases, and 7 bases stayed unmatched. The CDR3 totals 15 residues. CDR3 amino acids: CAWTGWDRGRETQYF. The CDR3 region has the DNA TGTGCCTGGACCGGCTGGGACAGGGGGCGAGAGACCCAGTACTTC.

A few counts support this clone. The rearrangement links TRBV7-6 to TRBJ1-5, with 8 bases lining up with TRBD1. From germline, CDR1 is SGHVS and CDR2 FNYEAQ. V shed 1 base and J 2 bases; nucleotides not matched to a gene: 1. The length of the CDR3 is 15 residues. The CDR3 DNA follows: TGTGCCAGCAGCTTAGGGACAGGGCGCAATCAGCCCCAGCATTTT. It yields the protein CASSLGTGRNQPQHF.

The chain links TRBV9 to TRBJ1-3; D ambiguous. Germline V gene lookup returns CDR1 SGDLS and CDR2 YYNGEE. With 1 base removed from V and 7 bases from J, the gap between germline ends came to 15 bases. The CDR3 totals 15 residues. The CDR3 spells CASSVLGRPGNTIYF. The CDR3 nucleotides are TGTGCCAGCAGCGTACTTGGACGGCCCGGCAACACCATATATTTT. Full variable domain (missing parts from reference TRBV9 and TRBJ1-3): DSGVTQTPKHLITATGQRVTLRCSPRSGDLSVYWYQQSLDQGLQFLIQYYNGEERAKGNILERFSAQQFPDLHSELNLSSLELGDSALYFCASSVLGRPGNTIYFGEGSWLTVV.